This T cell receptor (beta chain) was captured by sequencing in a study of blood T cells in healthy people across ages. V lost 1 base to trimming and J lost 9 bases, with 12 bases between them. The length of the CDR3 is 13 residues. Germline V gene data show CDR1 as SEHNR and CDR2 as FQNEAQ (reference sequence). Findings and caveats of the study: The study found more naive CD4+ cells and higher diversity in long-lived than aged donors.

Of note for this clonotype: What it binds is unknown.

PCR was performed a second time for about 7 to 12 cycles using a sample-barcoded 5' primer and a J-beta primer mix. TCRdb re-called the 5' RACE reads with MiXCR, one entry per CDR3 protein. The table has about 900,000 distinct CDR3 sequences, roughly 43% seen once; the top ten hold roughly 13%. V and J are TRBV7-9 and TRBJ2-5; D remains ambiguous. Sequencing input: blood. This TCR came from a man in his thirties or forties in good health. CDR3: CASSLVGPEAQYF. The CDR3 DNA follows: TGTGCCAGCAGCTTAGTGGGCCCTGAGGCCCAGTACTTC.